The source of this TCR beta chain is a study of T cells in localized non-small cell lung cancer. Study results and limitations: Owing to sequencing of a solitary tumor region, heterogeneity cannot be discounted. Turning up in adjacent lung were a median roughly 60 of the top 100 tumor clones.

Regarding this clone: The antigen is undetermined. One junction end does not reproduce the germline sequence, and a read error may be involved.

Germline CDR1 SSHAT, CDR2 FNYEAQ (reference sequence). There are 17 residues in the CDR3. TCRdb keeps only in-frame clones here, not all; method: immunoSEQ multiplex PCR. Of about 52,000 clones in the sample, about 87% were seen once. Sample: PBMCs, taken before any cancer treatment. This rearrangement joins TRBV7-7 to TRBJ2-1, with 13 bases lining up with TRBD2. The source of this sequence is a female donor with stage II lung adenocarcinoma. The CDR3 is CASSSGLAGAGYNEQFF. CDR3 nucleotides: TGTGCTAGCAGCTCAGGACTAGCGGGGGCTGGCTACAATGAGCAGTTCTTC.